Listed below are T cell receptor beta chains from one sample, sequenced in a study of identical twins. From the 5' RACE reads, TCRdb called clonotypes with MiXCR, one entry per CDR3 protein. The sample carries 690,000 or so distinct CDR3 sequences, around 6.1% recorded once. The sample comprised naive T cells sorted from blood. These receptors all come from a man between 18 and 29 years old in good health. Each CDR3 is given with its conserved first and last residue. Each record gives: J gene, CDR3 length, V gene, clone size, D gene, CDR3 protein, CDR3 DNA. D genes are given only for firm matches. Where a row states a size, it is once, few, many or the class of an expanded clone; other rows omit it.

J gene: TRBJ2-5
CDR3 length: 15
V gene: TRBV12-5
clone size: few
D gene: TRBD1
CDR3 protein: CASGWGQGAGETQYF
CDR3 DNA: TGTGCTAGTGGTTGGGGACAGGGGGCAGGAGAGACCCAGTACTTC

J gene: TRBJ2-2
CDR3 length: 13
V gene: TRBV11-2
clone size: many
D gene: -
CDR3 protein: CASSSQDTGELFF
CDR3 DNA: TGTGCCAGCAGCTCCCAGGACACCGGGGAGCTGTTTTTT

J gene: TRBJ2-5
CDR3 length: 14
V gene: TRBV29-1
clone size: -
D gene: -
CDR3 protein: CSAALRDGQWTQYF
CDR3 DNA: TGCAGCGCCGCGCTCCGGGACGGCCAGTGGACCCAGTACTTC

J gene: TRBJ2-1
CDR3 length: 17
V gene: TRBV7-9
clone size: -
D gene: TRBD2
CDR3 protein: CASSVHPSGSSYNEQFF
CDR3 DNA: TGTGCCAGCAGCGTCCACCCTAGCGGGAGCTCCTACAATGAGCAGTTCTTC

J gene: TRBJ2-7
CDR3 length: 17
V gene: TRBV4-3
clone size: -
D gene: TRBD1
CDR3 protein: CASSQDPPGQGVGEQYF
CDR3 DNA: TGCGCCAGCAGCCAAGACCCTCCAGGGCAGGGGGTGGGGGAGCAGTACTTC

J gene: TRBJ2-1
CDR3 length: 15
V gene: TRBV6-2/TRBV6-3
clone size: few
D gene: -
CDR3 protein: CASSGGTDSYNEQFF
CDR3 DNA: TGTGCCAGCAGTGGAGGGACCGACTCCTACAATGAGCAGTTCTTC

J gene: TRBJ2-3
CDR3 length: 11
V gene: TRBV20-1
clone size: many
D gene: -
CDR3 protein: CSAHRSDTQYF
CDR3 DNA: TGCAGTGCCCATCGAAGCGATACGCAGTATTTT

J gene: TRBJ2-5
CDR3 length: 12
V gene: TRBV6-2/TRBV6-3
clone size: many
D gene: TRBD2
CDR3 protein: CASSGLAETQYF
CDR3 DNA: TGTGCCAGCAGCGGACTAGCGGAGACCCAGTACTTC

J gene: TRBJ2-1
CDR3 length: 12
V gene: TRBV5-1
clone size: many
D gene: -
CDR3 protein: CASSLGTGEQFF
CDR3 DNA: TGCGCCAGCAGCTTGGGTACCGGTGAGCAGTTCTTC

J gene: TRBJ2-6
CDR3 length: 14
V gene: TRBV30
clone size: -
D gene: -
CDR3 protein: CAWGRGAGANVLTF
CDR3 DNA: TGTGCCTGGGGGAGAGGGGCTGGGGCCAACGTCCTGACTTTC

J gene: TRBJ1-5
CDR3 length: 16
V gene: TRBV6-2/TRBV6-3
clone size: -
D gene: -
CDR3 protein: CASTHDRTYSNQPQHF
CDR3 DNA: TGTGCCAGCACCCACGACAGAACATATAGCAATCAGCCCCAGCATTTT

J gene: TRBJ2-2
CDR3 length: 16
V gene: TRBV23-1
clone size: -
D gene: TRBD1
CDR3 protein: CASSHSGGRGTGELFF
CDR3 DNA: TGCGCCAGCAGTCATTCAGGGGGCCGGGGCACCGGGGAGCTGTTTTTT

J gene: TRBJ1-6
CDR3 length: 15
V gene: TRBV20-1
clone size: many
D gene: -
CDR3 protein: CSARDPGRGNSPLHF
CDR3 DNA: TGCAGTGCTAGAGATCCAGGCAGGGGAAATTCACCCCTCCACTTT

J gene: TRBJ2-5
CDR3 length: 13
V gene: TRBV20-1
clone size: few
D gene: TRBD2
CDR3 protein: CSATDTSGTTQYF
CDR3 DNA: TGCAGTGCTACCGATACTAGCGGGACAACCCAGTACTTC

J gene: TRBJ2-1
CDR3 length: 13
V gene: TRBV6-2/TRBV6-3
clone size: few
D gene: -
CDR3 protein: CASSKIAGTWEFF
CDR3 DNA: TGTGCCAGCAGTAAGATCGCCGGGACATGGGAGTTCTTC

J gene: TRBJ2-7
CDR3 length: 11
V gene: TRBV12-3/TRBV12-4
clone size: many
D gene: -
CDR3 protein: CASTLGGEQYF
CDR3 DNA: TGTGCCAGCACCCTCGGGGGAGAGCAGTACTTC

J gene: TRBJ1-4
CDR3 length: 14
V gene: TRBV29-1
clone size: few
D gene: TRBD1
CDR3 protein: CSGRDRGRDEKLFF
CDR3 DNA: TGCAGCGGACGGGACAGGGGGCGTGATGAAAAACTGTTTTTT

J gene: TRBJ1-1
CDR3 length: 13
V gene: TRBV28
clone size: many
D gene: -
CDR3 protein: CASSPDPYTEAFF
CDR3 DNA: TGTGCCAGCAGTCCTGATCCGTACACTGAAGCTTTCTTT

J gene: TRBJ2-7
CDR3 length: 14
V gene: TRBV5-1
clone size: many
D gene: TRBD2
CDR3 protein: CASSPTSGAYEQYF
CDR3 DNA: TGCGCCAGCAGCCCGACTAGCGGAGCCTACGAGCAGTACTTC

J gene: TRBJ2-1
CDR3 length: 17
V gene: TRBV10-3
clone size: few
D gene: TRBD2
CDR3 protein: CAVKQAASGSFYNEQFF
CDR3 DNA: TGTGCCGTCAAACAAGCGGCTAGCGGGAGTTTCTACAATGAGCAGTTCTTC

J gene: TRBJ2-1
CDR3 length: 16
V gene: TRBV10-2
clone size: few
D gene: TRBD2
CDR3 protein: CAINLGGYRGNNEQFF
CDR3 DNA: TGCGCCATCAACCTGGGGGGGTACCGGGGTAACAATGAGCAGTTCTTC

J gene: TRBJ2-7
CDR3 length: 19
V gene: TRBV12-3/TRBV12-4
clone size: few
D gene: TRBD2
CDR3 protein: CASSFSLAGGPPGDYEQYF
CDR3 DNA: TGTGCCAGCAGTTTCTCGCTAGCGGGAGGGCCCCCCGGGGACTACGAGCAGTACTTC

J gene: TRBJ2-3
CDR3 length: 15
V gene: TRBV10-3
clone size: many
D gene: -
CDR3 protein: CAISEEGGPTDTQYF
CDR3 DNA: TGTGCCATCAGTGAGGAGGGGGGCCCCACAGATACGCAGTATTTT

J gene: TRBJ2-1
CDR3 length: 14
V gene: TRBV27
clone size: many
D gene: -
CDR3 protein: CASSLSAGLNEQFF
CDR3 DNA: TGTGCCAGCAGTTTATCGGCAGGGTTGAATGAGCAGTTCTTC

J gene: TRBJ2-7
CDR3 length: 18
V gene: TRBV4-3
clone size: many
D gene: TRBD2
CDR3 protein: CASSQGGGLAGRRYEQYF
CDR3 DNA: TGCGCCAGCAGCCAAGGCGGGGGACTAGCGGGGCGCAGATACGAGCAGTACTTC

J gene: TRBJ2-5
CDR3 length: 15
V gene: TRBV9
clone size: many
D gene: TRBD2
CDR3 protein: CASSETSGRAETQYF
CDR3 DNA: TGTGCCAGCAGCGAAACTAGCGGGAGGGCAGAGACCCAGTACTTC

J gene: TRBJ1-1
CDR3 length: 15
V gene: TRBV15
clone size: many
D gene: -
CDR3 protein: CATSRDRGIGSEAFF
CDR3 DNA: TGTGCCACCAGCAGAGATAGGGGAATAGGCAGTGAAGCTTTCTTT

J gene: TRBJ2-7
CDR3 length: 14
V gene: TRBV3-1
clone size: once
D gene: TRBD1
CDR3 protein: CASSRPGTGYQQYF
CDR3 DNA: TGTGCCAGCAGCCGTCCCGGGACAGGGTACCAGCAGTACTTC

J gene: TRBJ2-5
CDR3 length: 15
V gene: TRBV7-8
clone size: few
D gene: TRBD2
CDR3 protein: CASSQGLAGGVGQYF
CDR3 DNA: TGTGCCAGCAGCCAGGGACTAGCGGGAGGGGTAGGCCAGTACTTC

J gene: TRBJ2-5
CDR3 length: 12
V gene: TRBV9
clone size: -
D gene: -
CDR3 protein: CASAWDSETQYF
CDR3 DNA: TGTGCCAGCGCTTGGGATTCAGAGACCCAGTACTTC

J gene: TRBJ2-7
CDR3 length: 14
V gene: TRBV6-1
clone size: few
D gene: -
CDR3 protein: CASSEVDSSYEQYF
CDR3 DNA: TGTGCCAGCAGTGAAGTCGACAGCTCCTACGAGCAGTACTTC

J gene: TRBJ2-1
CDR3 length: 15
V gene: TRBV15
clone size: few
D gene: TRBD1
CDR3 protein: CATSRTGQGLHEQFF
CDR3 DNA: TGTGCCACCAGCAGAACGGGACAGGGGTTGCATGAGCAGTTCTTC

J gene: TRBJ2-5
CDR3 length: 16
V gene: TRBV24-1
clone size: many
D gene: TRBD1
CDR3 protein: CATSDLRTGGAETQYF
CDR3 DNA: TGTGCCACCAGTGATTTAAGGACAGGGGGCGCAGAGACCCAGTACTTC

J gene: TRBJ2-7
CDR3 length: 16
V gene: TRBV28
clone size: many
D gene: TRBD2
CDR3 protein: CASSDLSGRLSYEQYF
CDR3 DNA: TGTGCCAGCAGTGACCTTAGCGGGAGGCTCTCCTACGAGCAGTACTTC

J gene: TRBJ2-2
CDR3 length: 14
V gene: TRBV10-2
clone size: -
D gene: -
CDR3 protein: CASNQGPNTGELFF
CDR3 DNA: TGCGCCAGCAATCAGGGACCGAACACCGGGGAGCTGTTTTTT

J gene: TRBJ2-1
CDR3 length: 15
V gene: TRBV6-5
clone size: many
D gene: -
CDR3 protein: CASRLREDRYNEQFF
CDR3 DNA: TGTGCCAGCAGGTTACGAGAGGACAGATACAATGAGCAGTTCTTC

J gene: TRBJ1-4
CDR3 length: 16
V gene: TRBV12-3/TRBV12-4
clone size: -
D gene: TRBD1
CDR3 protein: CASSPGQEVFGGKLFF
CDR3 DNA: TGTGCCAGCAGTCCGGGACAGGAAGTTTTTGGAGGGAAACTGTTTTTT

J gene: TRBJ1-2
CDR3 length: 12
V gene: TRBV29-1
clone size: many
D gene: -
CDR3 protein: CSVEDSGYGYTF
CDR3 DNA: TGCAGCGTTGAAGATTCAGGCTATGGCTACACCTTC

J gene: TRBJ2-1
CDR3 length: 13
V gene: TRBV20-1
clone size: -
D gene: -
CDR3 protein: CSARDGLVNEQFF
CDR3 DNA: TGCAGTGCTAGAGATGGGCTAGTCAATGAGCAGTTCTTC

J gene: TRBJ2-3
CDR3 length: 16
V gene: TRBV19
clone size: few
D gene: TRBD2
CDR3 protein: CASNAGTTEITDTQYF
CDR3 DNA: TGTGCCAGTAACGCCGGGACTACCGAAATTACAGATACGCAGTATTTT

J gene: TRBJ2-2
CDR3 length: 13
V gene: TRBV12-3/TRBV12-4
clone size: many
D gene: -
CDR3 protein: CASSPQVGGELFF
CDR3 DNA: TGTGCCAGCAGCCCCCAGGTGGGCGGGGAGCTGTTTTTT

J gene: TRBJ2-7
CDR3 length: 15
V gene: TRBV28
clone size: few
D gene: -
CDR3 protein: CASSPPGYKSGEQYF
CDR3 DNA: TGTGCCAGCAGTCCTCCGGGCTATAAGTCGGGTGAGCAGTACTTC

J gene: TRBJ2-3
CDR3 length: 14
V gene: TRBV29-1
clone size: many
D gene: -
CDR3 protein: CSVAGYPSTDTQYF
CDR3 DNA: TGCAGCGTTGCGGGGTATCCTAGCACAGATACGCAGTATTTT

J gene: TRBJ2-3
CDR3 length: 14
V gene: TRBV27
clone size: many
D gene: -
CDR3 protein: CASRWTKSTDTQYF
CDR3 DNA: TGTGCCAGCAGATGGACGAAAAGCACAGATACGCAGTATTTT

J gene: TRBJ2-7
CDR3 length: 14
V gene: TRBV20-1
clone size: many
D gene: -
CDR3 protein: CSASSAPSSYEQYF
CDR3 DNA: TGCAGTGCTAGCTCAGCTCCGAGCTCCTACGAGCAGTACTTC

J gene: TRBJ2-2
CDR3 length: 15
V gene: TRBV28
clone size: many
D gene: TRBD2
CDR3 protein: CATRGLAGVYGELFF
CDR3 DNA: TGTGCCACTCGGGGACTAGCGGGAGTTTACGGGGAGCTGTTTTTT

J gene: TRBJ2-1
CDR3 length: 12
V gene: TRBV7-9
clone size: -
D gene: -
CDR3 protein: CASSLSGPEQFF
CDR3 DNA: TGTGCCAGCAGCTTATCAGGGCCTGAGCAGTTCTTC

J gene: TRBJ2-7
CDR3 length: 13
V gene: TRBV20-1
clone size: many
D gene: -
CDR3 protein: CSARGSGEYEQYF
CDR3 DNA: TGCAGTGCTAGAGGTTCAGGGGAATACGAGCAGTACTTC

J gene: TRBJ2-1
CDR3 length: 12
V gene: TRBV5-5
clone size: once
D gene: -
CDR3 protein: CASGGQYNQQFF
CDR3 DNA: TGTGCCAGCGGCGGTCAATACAATCAGCAGTTCTTC